This TCR beta chain was captured by sequencing in a study of read filtering for tumor transcriptome and immune sequencing. This clonotype was seen ten or more times. The antigen remains unidentified. Trimming stripped 5 bases from V and 7 bases from J, with 20 bases between. In germline, CDR1 is SGHNT, CDR2 YENEEA. CDR3 length: 16 residues. Study-level points and caveats: Correlation between methods rose after single-read clonotypes were removed.

Molecular barcoded adaptors covering alpha/delta and beta/gamma chains were used on 400 to 450 ng RNA. TCRdb reanalysed the reads using MiXCR and keeps one entry per CDR3 protein. Of about 86,000 distinct CDR3 sequences in the sample, about 12% were seen once. The origin of this receptor is a donor aged 40 or older with multiple myeloma. Sequenced: a population of CD138-negative cells sorted from bone marrow. The rearrangement links TRBV11-3 to TRBJ1-4; the D gene is possibly TRBD1 (5 bases). Here the CDR3 DNA reads TGTGCCAGCAGCCCGTGGGGCAGCCGGGAAGGTGAAAAACTGTTTTTT. Residues: CASSPWGSREGEKLFF.